These T cell receptor beta chains were read from a single sample in a study of blood T cell repertoires in COVID-19. The data were produced by immunoSEQ multiplex PCR, yet TCRdb's version contains in-frame clones alone and is incomplete. The sample carries 250,000 or so clones, 90% recorded once. Sequenced material: peripheral blood. These receptors all stem from a woman aged 60-75 years with COVID-19, enrolled during active disease. The CDR3 runs from the conserved cysteine through the conserved F or W. A D gene is named only where the DNA matches it firmly. The size field is filled for only some rows; it gives once, few, many or a size class.

d_call	v_call	clone_size	j_call	cdr3_nt	cdr3_aa
NA	TRBV7-2	NA	TRBJ1-5	TGTGCCAGCAGCTTAGCAGGGGACACTCAGCCCCAGCATTTT	CASSLAGDTQPQHF
NA	TRBV7-2	NA	TRBJ1-5	TGTGCCAGCACTTTTACAGTGAATCAGCCCCAGCATTTT	CASTFTVNQPQHF
TRBD2	TRBV19	NA	TRBJ2-3	TGTGCCAGTAGATCAGCGGGGGGGCCGATAGATACGCAGTATTTT	CASRSAGGPIDTQYF
NA	TRBV5-1	NA	TRBJ2-5	TGCGCCAGCAGTAACCAAGAGACCCAGTACTTC	CASSNQETQYF
NA	TRBV19	NA	TRBJ2-5	TGTGCCAGTACCCCAGGAGGAAGGGAGACCCAGTACTTC	CASTPGGRETQYF
TRBD1	TRBV19	NA	TRBJ1-2	TGTGCCAGTAGTATACAGGGGGCGCGTAACTATGGCTACACCTTC	CASSIQGARNYGYTF
TRBD2	TRBV5-5	NA	TRBJ2-1	TGTGCCAGCACCATTAGCGGGGGGGCCGGGAATGAGCAGTTCTTC	CASTISGGAGNEQFF
TRBD1	TRBV5-6	few	TRBJ2-7	TGTGCCAGCAGCCCCCTGACAGGGAGCTCCTACGAGCAGTACTTC	CASSPLTGSSYEQYF
NA	TRBV9	NA	TRBJ1-1	TGTGCCAGCAGCGTAGACGGGAGGAACACTGAAGCTTTCTTT	CASSVDGRNTEAFF
NA	TRBV2	NA	TRBJ1-5	TGTGCCAGCAGTGTAGATAGCAATCAGCCCCAGCATTTT	CASSVDSNQPQHF
NA	TRBV5-1	once	TRBJ1-2	TGCGCCAGCAGAAAAGACAGGACCTATGGCTACACCTTC	CASRKDRTYGYTF
TRBD2	TRBV11-2	NA	TRBJ2-5	TGTGCCAGCAGCTTGGGACTAGCGGGGGGGTTGGAGACCCAGTACTTC	CASSLGLAGGLETQYF
NA	TRBV3-1/TRBV3-2	NA	TRBJ1-1	TGTGCCAGCAGCCAAGGTCTCCGGGCGGGGGAGAGTGAGGCTTTCTTT	CASSQGLRAGESEAFF
TRBD1	TRBV5-6	NA	TRBJ2-7	TGTGCCAGCAGCGGACTCCGGGACAGGGACACCTACGAGCAGTACTTC	CASSGLRDRDTYEQYF
TRBD1	TRBV6-2/TRBV6-3	once	TRBJ1-6	TGTGCCAGCAGTTACTCGAGGGACAGGATAAACGCCTATAATTCACCCCTCCACTTT	CASSYSRDRINAYNSPLHF
NA	TRBV20-1	NA	TRBJ2-7	TGCAGTGCTAGTTCCGGGTACCTAACCTCCTACGAGCAGTACTTC	CSASSGYLTSYEQYF
NA	TRBV9	NA	TRBJ1-3	TGTGCCAGCAGCGAACTTACCGGGACACCCTCTGGAAACACCATATATTTT	CASSELTGTPSGNTIYF
NA	TRBV6-1	NA	TRBJ1-1	TGTGCCAGCAGTGAAGATTATGGAGGCATGAACACTGAAGCTTTCTTT	CASSEDYGGMNTEAFF
TRBD1	TRBV18	NA	TRBJ1-5	TGTGCCAGCTCACCAGAAACAGGGGCTCAGCCCCAGCATTTT	CASSPETGAQPQHF
NA	TRBV11-3	NA	TRBJ2-4	TGTGCCAGCAGCTTAGTTTTCAGGGAGGCGGATCCGTACTTC	CASSLVFREADPYF
NA	TRBV6-5	NA	TRBJ2-2	TGTGCCAGCAGTTCGTCCGGGGAGCTGTTTTTT	CASSSSGELFF
TRBD1	TRBV15	NA	TRBJ1-2	TGTGCCACCAGCAGAGATCGGTATTCGGACAGGGCTCATGGCTACACCTTC	CATSRDRYSDRAHGYTF
TRBD2	TRBV7-2	NA	TRBJ2-5	TGTGCCAGCAGCACCAGCGGGGGTCGGGAGACCCAGTACTTC	CASSTSGGRETQYF
TRBD1	TRBV9	NA	TRBJ1-5	TGTGCCAGCAGCGCCGGGACAGGGAGTGGAGGTCAGCCCCAGCATTTT	CASSAGTGSGGQPQHF
TRBD1	TRBV6-5	NA	TRBJ1-5	TGTGCCAGCAGTTCGGGACAGTACAATCAGCCCCAGCATTTT	CASSSGQYNQPQHF
NA	TRBV9	NA	TRBJ2-5	TGTGCCAGCAGCGTATCCCCACAAAACCAAGAGACCCAGTACTTC	CASSVSPQNQETQYF
NA	TRBV25-1	NA	TRBJ1-5	TGTGCCAGCAGTGATAGGACTGAGGGGCCCCAGCATTTT	CASSDRTEGPQHF
TRBD1	TRBV29-1	NA	TRBJ1-1	TGCAGCGTTGTACAGGGGAGGCGCACTGAAGCTTTCTTT	CSVVQGRRTEAFF
TRBD2	TRBV7-2	NA	TRBJ2-7	TGTGCCAGCAGCTTAAGAGCGGGGGGGCTCCACGAGCAGTACTTC	CASSLRAGGLHEQYF
NA	TRBV19	NA	TRBJ1-1	TGTGCCAGTAGTATACAGGGCACTGAAGCTTTCTTT	CASSIQGTEAFF
TRBD1	TRBV5-4	NA	TRBJ1-6	TGTGCCAGCAGCTCCAGGACAGGAAATTCACCCCTCCACTTT	CASSSRTGNSPLHF
TRBD2	TRBV5-5	NA	TRBJ2-7	TGTGCCAGCAGCTTGGTGGCGGGGGGTTTCTACGAGCAGTACTTC	CASSLVAGGFYEQYF
NA	TRBV5-6	NA	TRBJ1-2	TGTGCCAGCAGCTTGAATAGTCCAGGCGGCTACACCTTC	CASSLNSPGGYTF
NA	TRBV6-5	once	TRBJ1-1	TGTGCCAGCGTAAGACAACAGCAACCTAACACTGAAGCTTTCTTT	CASVRQQQPNTEAFF
NA	TRBV5-4	NA	TRBJ2-3	TGTGCCAGCAGTCCGCGGCGGGATAGCACAGATACGCAGTATTTT	CASSPRRDSTDTQYF
TRBD1	TRBV5-1	once	TRBJ1-1	TGCGCCAGCAGCCCAGGAGGGGGCTTTGAAGCTTTCTTT	CASSPGGGFEAFF
NA	TRBV6-5	NA	TRBJ1-2	TGTGCCAGCAGCGCCCCCGGGGGCTACACCTTC	CASSAPGGYTF
NA	TRBV2	NA	TRBJ1-2	TGTGCCAGCAGTGAGAGACAGGTTTATGGCTACACCTTC	CASSERQVYGYTF
TRBD1	TRBV19	NA	TRBJ2-5	TGTGCCAGTAGCACCGCGCACAGGGGTGCGCAAGAGACCCAGTACTTC	CASSTAHRGAQETQYF
NA	TRBV6-5	NA	TRBJ1-2	TGTGCCAGCACCTTTGCGGGTAGGAACTATGGCTACACCTTC	CASTFAGRNYGYTF
TRBD1	TRBV5-4	once	TRBJ1-2	TGTGCCAGCAGCACATACGGGACAGGGGGAGTCTATGGCTACACCTTC	CASSTYGTGGVYGYTF
TRBD1	TRBV2	NA	TRBJ1-6	TGTGCCAGCAGGCGCGACAGGGCCCATTCACCCCTCCACTTT	CASRRDRAHSPLHF
NA	TRBV19	NA	TRBJ1-5	TGTGCCAGTAGTAAAGGTATGGACAGAGGCACACGGCCCCAGCATTTT	CASSKGMDRGTRPQHF
NA	TRBV12-3/TRBV12-4	NA	TRBJ2-5	TGTGCCAGCAGTTTAGCGCGAACGACCCAGTACTTC	CASSLARTTQYF
TRBD1	TRBV3-1/TRBV3-2	once	TRBJ1-1	TGTGCCAGCAGCCCCCTGCAGGGGGACACTGAAGCTTTCTTT	CASSPLQGDTEAFF
NA	TRBV6-2/TRBV6-3	NA	TRBJ2-5	TGTGCCAGCAGTAAGCACAGGGAAGAGACCCAGTACTTC	CASSKHREETQYF
TRBD1	TRBV5-5	NA	TRBJ2-5	TGTGCCAGCAGCTTGGGAGGGACAGGCCAAGAGACCCAGTACTTC	CASSLGGTGQETQYF
TRBD1	TRBV5-1	NA	TRBJ2-7	TGCGCCAGCGGAACCTACACCTCCGGGACAGAAAGGGAGCAGTACTTC	CASGTYTSGTEREQYF
TRBD1	TRBV19	NA	TRBJ1-4	TGTGCCAGTAGTGGCACGGGACAGGGTGGTGAAAAACTGTTTTTT	CASSGTGQGGEKLFF
TRBD1	TRBV9	NA	TRBJ1-1	TGTGCCAGCAGCGGGGGACAGGGGACCCGTTCGGCTTTCTTT	CASSGGQGTRSAFF
NA	TRBV6-2/TRBV6-3	NA	TRBJ1-2	TGTGCCAGCAGTTACTCGTCGAGGACAGCCGACCCCTATGGCTACACCTTC	CASSYSSRTADPYGYTF
NA	TRBV5-1	NA	TRBJ2-3	TGCGCCAGCAGCCCCGAGGGTGTTGGGGATACGCAGTATTTT	CASSPEGVGDTQYF
NA	TRBV21-1	once	TRBJ2-1	TGTGCCAGCAGGAGGGGACACGGGTCCTACAATGAGCAGTTCTTC	CASRRGHGSYNEQFF
NA	TRBV5-8	NA	TRBJ1-6	TGTGCCAGCAGCTTGCATATGGGCAGGGCCTATAATTCACCCCTCCACTTT	CASSLHMGRAYNSPLHF
NA	TRBV19	NA	TRBJ2-2	TGTGCCAGTAGCAGCAGGGCGAGGTGGGCCGGGGAGCTGTTTTTT	CASSSRARWAGELFF